This TCR beta chain is drawn from a study of T cells in Graves' hyperthyroidism and ophthalmopathy. The study, taken as a whole, reports: The blood repertoire included most of the expanded thyroid clonotypes above 0.001.

Germline V gene sequence: CDR1 SQVTM, CDR2 ANQGSEA. V lost 1 base and J lost 7; bases outside the gene matches: 5. This CDR3 spans 15 amino acids. The study excluded patients with uncontrolled infection, other autoimmune disease, pregnancy or lactation. Orbital computed tomography and thyroid ultrasound, together with serum TRAb and thyroxine and clinical symptoms, were used for diagnoses. Amplification targeted TCR beta CDR3 regions from RNA transcripts. The HTBI set primed first-round TCR CDR3 RT-PCR. TCRdb reprocessed the multiplex PCR reads with MiXCR, giving one entry per CDR3 protein. The data contain about 590,000 distinct CDR3 sequences, 13% to 15% of them seen just once; the ten biggest clones take up approximately 6.4%. Remarks on this clonotype: Antigen unknown.

The chain uses TRBV29-1 and TRBJ2-1; 12 nucleotides agree with TRBD2. Material for sequencing was blood. This TCR derives from a woman aged 18-29 years with Graves' ophthalmopathy. CDR3 sequence (DNA): TGCAGCGTTGAAGGATCGCTAGCGGGAGGGAATGAGCAGTTCTTC. Translated, it gives CSVEGSLAGGNEQFF.